These 30 T cell receptor beta chains originate from one sample sequenced in a study of identical twins. In TCRdb, the 5' RACE reads were re-called with MiXCR into one record per CDR3 protein. The data hold around 450,000 distinct CDR3 sequences, with 14% observed a single time. The data also belong to a second study, concerning yellow fever vaccine responses in identical twins.

Sequencing was performed on CD4+ T cells sorted from blood. Every receptor here comes from a woman between 18 and 29 years old in good health.

This chain joins TRBV4-1 and TRBJ2-1; D is uncertain. This CDR3 region has 16 residues. Germline assignment: CDR1 MGHRA and CDR2 YSYEKL. V was cut by 2 bases and J by 4 bases, with 15 bases left in between. In nucleotides, the CDR3 is TGCGCCAGCAGCCAACCGCTTGAGGAAGTGTACAATGAGCAGTTCTTC. It yields the protein CASSQPLEEVYNEQFF.

The rearrangement links TRBV28 to TRBJ2-7, with 11 bases fitting TRBD1. Germline V gene sequence: CDR1 MDHEN, CDR2 SYDVKM. The V segment lost 6 bases and the J segment 4 bases; nucleotides outside the gene matches: 14. The CDR3 covers 17 residues. The CDR3: CASSAPGQGGEGYEQYF. CDR3 coding DNA: TGTGCCAGCAGCGCCCCGGGACAGGGGGGAGAGGGATACGAGCAGTACTTC.

V gene TRBV12-3 or TRBV12-4 combines with J gene TRBJ2-7; 12 bases are a match to TRBD2. V shed 3 bases, J shed 0 bases, and the junction held 3 bases outside the gene matches. The CDR3 loop spans 16 amino acids. The CDR3 nucleotides are TGTGCCAGCAGTTTTTCACTAGCGGGAGGCTCCTACGAGCAGTACTTC. Protein product: CASSFSLAGGSYEQYF.

The chain combines TRBV7-9 with TRBJ2-5, with a possible D match to TRBD1 (6 bases). The V gene lost 5 bases and the J gene lost 2 bases, with 15 bases spanning the gap. The V gene's germline CDR1 is SEHNR and CDR2 FQNEAQ (reference sequence). The CDR3 is 15 amino acids. CDR3 amino acids: CASSLRQGLQETQYF. The CDR3 nucleotides are TGTGCCAGCAGCCTACGTCAGGGGTTACAAGAGACCCAGTACTTC.

This clonotype showed up just a few times. This chain joins TRBV29-1 and TRBJ2-3; a weak D match, TRBD2 (5 bases). The germline V and J ends were trimmed by 6 bases and 1 base, with 14 bases remaining between them. Germline CDR1 and CDR2: SQVTM and ANQGSEA. The CDR3 extends over 14 amino acids. The CDR3 protein is CSVGRSGGTDTQYF. CDR3 in DNA: TGCAGCGTGGGGAGAAGTGGGGGCACAGATACGCAGTATTTT.

This clonotype was seen more than once but under ten times. The genes are TRBV4-2 and TRBJ2-1; 9 bases are a match to TRBD2. There are 13 residues in the CDR3. The germline V gene encodes CDR1 LGHNA and CDR2 YNFKEQ. V trimming: 6 bases; J trimming: 7 bases; junction bases outside the gene matches: 4. CDR3 protein: CASRGGGANEQFF. The DNA of the CDR3 is TGTGCCAGCAGGGGCGGGGGGGCGAATGAGCAGTTCTTC.

This clonotype appeared a few times. V gene TRBV7-3 combines with J gene TRBJ2-3, with D possibly TRBD1 on 6 matching bases. The V end lost 3 bases, the J end lost 0 bases, and 16 bases lay between the germline ends. The CDR3 sequence is 17 residues long. Germline lookup yields CDR1 SGHTA and CDR2 FQGTGA. CDR3 in DNA: TGTGCCAGCAGCTTCCGACAGGCGACTACTAGCACAGATACGCAGTATTTT. It specifies CASSFRQATTSTDTQYF.

A few counts support this clonotype. The V and J genes are TRBV7-9 and TRBJ2-1, with D unclear. The CDR3 totals 13 residues. Germline assignment: CDR1 SEHNR and CDR2 FQNEAQ (reference sequence). The V end lost 2 bases, the J end lost 10 bases, and 12 bases lay between the germline ends. The chain's CDR3 is CASSLSSSSEQFF. As DNA, the CDR3 is TGTGCCAGCAGCTTATCTTCGTCATCCGAGCAGTTCTTC.

This clonotype was seen only a few times. The chain combines TRBV7-9 with TRBJ1-1; a possible D gene is TRBD1 (6 bases). This CDR3 has 17 residues. The V end lost 1 base, the J end lost 1 base, and 16 bases lay between the germline ends. Germline V CDR1 and CDR2: SEHNR, FQNEAQ (reference sequence). CDR3 protein: CASSLGGGGATNTEAFF. The CDR3 DNA reads as TGTGCCAGCAGCTTAGGAGGTGGGGGCGCAACGAACACTGAAGCTTTCTTT.

The chain is built from TRBV29-1 and TRBJ2-7; no reliable D call. V dropped 3 bases and J dropped 5 bases, with 11 bases sitting between them. The V gene's germline CDR1 is SQVTM and CDR2 ANQGSEA. This CDR3 is 12 amino acids long. CDR3 coding DNA: TGCAGCGTTGAGTCCGCTAGGCACGAGCAGTACTTC. Its protein product is CSVESARHEQYF.

This clonotype occurred many times. This chain connects TRBV29-1 to TRBJ2-1, with D hard to call. The CDR3 length is 15 residues. V gave up 1 base and J gave up 0 bases, with 10 bases separating them. From germline, CDR1 is SQVTM and CDR2 ANQGSEA. The CDR3 DNA reads TGCAGCGTTGAAGGGACGGTTAGCTCCTACAATGAGCAGTTCTTC. It codes for CSVEGTVSSYNEQFF.

This clonotype was recorded a few times. The chain carries TRBV4-1 and TRBJ2-7; D remains ambiguous. In germline, CDR1 is MGHRA, CDR2 YSYEKL. The CDR3 is 14 amino acids. V dropped 0 bases and J dropped 2 bases, with 8 bases sitting between them. This CDR3 is CASSQDTVPYEQYF. Written as DNA, the CDR3 is TGCGCCAGCAGCCAAGATACGGTCCCCTACGAGCAGTACTTC.

This clonotype was observed a handful of times. The gene calls are TRBV11-3 and TRBJ2-1; the D call may be TRBD1 or TRBD2 (5 bases each). V was cut by 4 bases and J by 5 bases, with 15 bases left in between. The germline CDR1 and CDR2 sequences are SGHNT and YENEEA. The CDR3 covers 15 residues. Here the CDR3 reads CASSSRAQDNNEQFF. CDR3 nucleotide sequence: TGTGCCAGCAGCTCGAGGGCACAGGATAACAATGAGCAGTTCTTC.

The chain employs TRBV5-1 and TRBJ2-7, with 9 bases matching TRBD1. The CDR3 consists of 16 residues. Germline V gene sequence: CDR1 SGHRS, CDR2 YFSETQ. V was clipped by 0 bases and J by 4 bases; unmatched bases: 8. CDR3 residues: CASSLVTGQGTYEQYF. CDR3 bases: TGCGCCAGCAGCTTGGTTACGGGACAGGGTACTTACGAGCAGTACTTC.

This clonotype was seen a handful of times. The chain is built from TRBV20-1 and TRBJ2-3; 12 bases are shared with TRBD2. The CDR3 contains 16 residues. CDR1 and CDR2 from the germline V gene are DFQATT and SNEGSKA (reference sequence). With V trimmed by 3 bases and J by 6 bases, 10 bases remained unmatched. Here the CDR3 reads CSASPLAGGRVDTQYF. In DNA form, the CDR3 reads TGCAGTGCTAGCCCACTAGCGGGAGGCCGGGTGGATACGCAGTATTTT.

This clonotype turned up a few times. The rearrangement uses TRBV2 and TRBJ2-7; TRBD1 matches 8 bases. Per germline, CDR1 SNHLY and CDR2 FYNNEI. Germline trimming cut 6 bases from V and 3 bases from J; bases unmatched to any gene: 7. The CDR3 loop spans 14 amino acids. The CDR3 reads CASRARGQGYEQYF. CDR3 nucleotides: TGTGCCAGCAGGGCCCGCGGACAGGGCTACGAGCAGTACTTC.

This clonotype appeared a few times. At one boundary the junction diverges from the germline segment, which might be a read error. This chain joins TRBV12-3 or TRBV12-4 and TRBJ2-1, with TRBD2 matching 10 bases. The CDR3 runs to 16 residues. The CDR3 region is CASSLAGEVNYNEQFF. CDR3 coding DNA: TGTGCCAGCAGTCTAGCGGGAGAAGTTAACTACAATGAGCAGTTCTTC.

This clonotype was counted only a few times. The chain carries TRBV7-8 and TRBJ2-3, with D possibly matching TRBD1 (6 bases). CDR1 is SGHVS, CDR2 FQNEAQ, per germline. Trimming left V 1 base short and J 6 bases short, with 8 bases between. This CDR3 has 13 amino acids. CDR3 loop: CASSLGQVDTQYF. The CDR3 DNA follows: TGTGCCAGCAGCTTAGGACAGGTCGATACGCAGTATTTT.

This clonotype was seen a handful of times. The chain links TRBV3-1 to TRBJ2-6; the D is unclear. This CDR3 is 16 amino acids long. From germline, CDR1 is LGHDT and CDR2 YNNKEL (reference sequence). Between the trimmed V and J ends, which lost 1 base and 0 bases, there was a span of 7 bases. CDR3 bases: TGTGCCAGCAGCCAAGCTACACTCTCTGGGGCCAACGTCCTGACTTTC. Its protein is CASSQATLSGANVLTF.

The chain employs TRBV3-1 and TRBJ2-7; TRBD1 aligns across 10 bases. This CDR3 comprises 15 residues. CDR1 is LGHDT, CDR2 YNNKEL, per germline (reference sequence). V lost 1 base to trimming and J lost 2 bases; unmatched junction nucleotides: 2. CDR3 loop: CASSQGGTGAYEQYF. Here the CDR3 DNA reads TGTGCCAGCAGCCAAGGTGGGACAGGGGCCTACGAGCAGTACTTC.

This clonotype came up a few times. The chain employs TRBV5-1 and TRBJ2-1; perhaps D is TRBD1 or TRBD2 (5 bases each). Trimming removed 0 bases at V and 6 bases at J, with 13 bases between. CDR3 length: 15 amino acids. Germline assignment: CDR1 SGHRS and CDR2 YFSETQ. The CDR3: CASSLGDRVGNEQFF. The CDR3 DNA reads as TGCGCCAGCAGCTTGGGGGACCGGGTAGGCAATGAGCAGTTCTTC.

The chain couples TRBV27 to TRBJ2-1; 9 bases are shared with TRBD2. Looked up from germline, CDR1 is MNHEY and CDR2 is SMNVEV (reference sequence). The CDR3 contains 17 residues. V dropped 5 bases and J dropped 0; count of bases not matched to a gene: 8. This CDR3 reads CASSHFGGRGSYNEQFF. CDR3 nucleotide sequence: TGTGCCAGCAGTCACTTTGGCGGGAGGGGCTCCTACAATGAGCAGTTCTTC.

This clonotype turned up a few times. This chain links TRBV6-2 or TRBV6-3 with TRBJ2-7; no firm D call. V lost 5 bases and J 1 base, leaving 9 bases between the germline ends. The germline V gene has CDR1 MNHEY and CDR2 SVGEGT. The CDR3 length is 13 residues. CDR3 region: CASSPGYSYEQYF. In DNA, the CDR3 is TGTGCCAGCAGTCCGGGCTATTCCTACGAGCAGTACTTC.

The V call is TRBV6-2 or TRBV6-3, the J call TRBJ2-7; D perhaps matches TRBD1 (5 bases). Trimming stripped 6 bases from V and 7 bases from J, with 16 bases between. Per germline, CDR1 MNHEY and CDR2 SVGEGT. The CDR3 spans 13 residues. CDR3 coding DNA: TGTGCCAGCAGACTCGGAAGGGGTGAGGAGCAGTACTTC. It is translated as CASRLGRGEEQYF.

The sample holds a few counts of this clonotype. The V gene is TRBV11-2, the J gene TRBJ2-7; 8 positions match TRBD1. Losses at the gene ends were 1 base for V and 0 bases for J; bases not matched to a gene: 5. The CDR3 is made up of 16 amino acids. From germline, CDR1 is SGHAT and CDR2 FQNNGV. The CDR3 reads CASSLAPGGTSYEQYF. CDR3 nucleotides: TGTGCCAGCAGCTTAGCCCCAGGGGGCACCTCCTACGAGCAGTACTTC.

The rearrangement uses TRBV2 and TRBJ2-6, with no clear D. The V gene's germline CDR1 is SNHLY and CDR2 FYNNEI. The CDR3 covers 15 residues. Between the trimmed V and J ends, which lost 2 bases and 2 bases, there was a span of 7 bases. CDR3 coding DNA: TGTGCCAGCAGTGAAAACCTCCCTGGGGCCAACGTCCTGACTTTC. Residues: CASSENLPGANVLTF.

The rearrangement links TRBV20-1 to TRBJ2-1, with 9 bases lining up with TRBD1. The germline gives CDR1 DFQATT, CDR2 SNEGSKA (reference sequence). The CDR3 runs to 14 residues. Trimming cost V 4 bases and J 7 bases; bases outside gene matches: 8. The CDR3: CSAKGRDRVNEQFF. The CDR3 coding sequence is TGCAGTGCTAAAGGCCGGGACAGGGTGAATGAGCAGTTCTTC.

This clonotype was seen more than once but under ten times. CDR3 sequence (DNA): TGTGCCAGCGGGACTCGCGGAGAGGCGTCACAAGAGACCCAGTACTTC. Its translation: CASGTRGEASQETQYF. The V call is TRBV5-6, the J call TRBJ2-5, with D possibly matching TRBD2 (6 bases). Germline V gene lookup returns CDR1 SGHDT and CDR2 YYEEEE. Trimming stripped 7 bases from V and 2 bases from J, with 21 bases between. The CDR3 consists of 16 residues.

The V call is TRBV25-1, the J call TRBJ2-1; TRBD1 or TRBD2 may be the D gene (5 bases each). This CDR3 is built from 15 residues. V gave up 3 bases and J gave up 1 base, with 10 bases separating them. In germline, CDR1 is MGHDK, CDR2 SYGVNS. The CDR3, as DNA: TGTGCCAGCAGTGACGGGACGGCTTCCTACAATGAGCAGTTCTTC. As protein: CASSDGTASYNEQFF.

The chain couples TRBV27 to TRBJ2-1; 13 bases map to TRBD2. The CDR3 has 19 residues. The J segment lost 10 bases and the V segment lost 2 bases, leaving 17 bases of the junction unmatched. Germline CDR1 MNHEY, CDR2 SMNVEV (reference sequence). The CDR3 nucleotides are TGTGCCAGCAGTTTACCAGGACTAGCGGGGGCCGCAGGTACAAAAGAGCAGTTCTTC. Its protein product is CASSLPGLAGAAGTKEQFF.